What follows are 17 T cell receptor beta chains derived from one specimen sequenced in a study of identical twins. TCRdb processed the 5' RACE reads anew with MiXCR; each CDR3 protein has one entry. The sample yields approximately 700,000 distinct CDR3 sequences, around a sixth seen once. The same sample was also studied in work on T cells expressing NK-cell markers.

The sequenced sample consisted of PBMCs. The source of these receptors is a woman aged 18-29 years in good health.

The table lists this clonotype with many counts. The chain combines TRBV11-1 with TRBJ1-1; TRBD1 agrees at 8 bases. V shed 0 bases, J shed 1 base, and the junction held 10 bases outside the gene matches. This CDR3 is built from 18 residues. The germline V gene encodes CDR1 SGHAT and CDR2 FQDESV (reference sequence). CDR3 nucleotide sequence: TGTGCCAGCAGCTTAGCGAGACACTCGGGACAGGAGAACACTGAAGCTTTCTTT. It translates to CASSLARHSGQENTEAFF.

The DNA of the CDR3 is TGTGCCAGCAGCCCTTCTGGACAGCGCATGAACACTGAAGCTTTCTTT. It translates to CASSPSGQRMNTEAFF. The chain combines TRBV3-1 with TRBJ1-1; TRBD1 might be the D (6 bases). The CDR3 runs to 16 residues. The ends were cut back, 4 bases at V and 0 bases at J, with 15 bases in the middle. Per the germline V gene, CDR1 is LGHDT and CDR2 is YNNKEL (reference sequence).

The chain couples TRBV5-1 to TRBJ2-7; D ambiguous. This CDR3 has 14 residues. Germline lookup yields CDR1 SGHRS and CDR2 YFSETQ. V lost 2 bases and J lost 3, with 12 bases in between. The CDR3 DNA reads TGCGCCAGCAGCTTTGGTGGCAGGAGCTACGAGCAGTACTTC. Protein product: CASSFGGRSYEQYF. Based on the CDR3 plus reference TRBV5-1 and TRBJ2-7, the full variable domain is KAGVTQTPRYLIKTRGQQVTLSCSPISGHRSVSWYQQTPGQGLQFLFEYFSETQRNKGNFPGRFSGRQFSNSRSEMNVSTLELGDSALYLCASSFGGRSYEQYFGPGTRLTVT.

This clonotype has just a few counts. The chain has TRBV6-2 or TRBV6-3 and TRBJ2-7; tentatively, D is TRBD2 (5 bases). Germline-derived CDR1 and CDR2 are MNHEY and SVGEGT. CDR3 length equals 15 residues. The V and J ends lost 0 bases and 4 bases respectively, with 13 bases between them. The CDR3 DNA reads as TGTGCCAGCAGTTACTCGAAAGGGAGTAAATACGAGCAGTACTTC. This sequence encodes CASSYSKGSKYEQYF.

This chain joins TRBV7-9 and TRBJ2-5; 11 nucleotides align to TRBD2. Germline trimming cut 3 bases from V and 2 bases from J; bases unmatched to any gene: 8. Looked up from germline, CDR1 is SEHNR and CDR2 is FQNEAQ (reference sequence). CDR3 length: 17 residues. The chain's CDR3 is CASSFPVGTSGQETQYF. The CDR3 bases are TGTGCCAGCAGCTTTCCCGTTGGGACTAGCGGACAAGAGACCCAGTACTTC. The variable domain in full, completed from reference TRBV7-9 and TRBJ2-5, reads DTGVSQNPRHKITKRGQNVTFRCDPISEHNRLYWYRQTLGQGPEFLTYFQNEAQLEKSRLLSDRFSAERPKGSFSTLEIQRTEQGDSAMYLCASSFPVGTSGQETQYFGPGTRLLVL.

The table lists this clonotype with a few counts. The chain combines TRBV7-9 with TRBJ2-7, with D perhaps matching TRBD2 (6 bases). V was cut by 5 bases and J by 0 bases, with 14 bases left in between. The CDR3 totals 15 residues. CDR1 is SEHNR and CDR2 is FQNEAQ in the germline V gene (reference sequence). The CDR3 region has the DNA TGTGCCAGCAGCCCCTCGCGGACTATCTCCTACGAGCAGTACTTC. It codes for CASSPSRTISYEQYF.

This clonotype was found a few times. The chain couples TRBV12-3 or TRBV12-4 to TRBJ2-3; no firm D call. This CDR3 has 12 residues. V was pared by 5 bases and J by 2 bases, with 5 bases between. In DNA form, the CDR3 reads TGTGCCAGCAGTATCTACACAGATACGCAGTATTTT. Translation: CASSIYTDTQYF.

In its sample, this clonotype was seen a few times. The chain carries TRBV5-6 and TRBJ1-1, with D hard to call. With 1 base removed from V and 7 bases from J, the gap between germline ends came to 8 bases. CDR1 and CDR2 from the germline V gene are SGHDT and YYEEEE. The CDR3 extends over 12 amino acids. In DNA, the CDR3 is TGTGCCAGCAGCTTGAGCGGTAATGAAGCTTTCTTT. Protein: CASSLSGNEAFF.

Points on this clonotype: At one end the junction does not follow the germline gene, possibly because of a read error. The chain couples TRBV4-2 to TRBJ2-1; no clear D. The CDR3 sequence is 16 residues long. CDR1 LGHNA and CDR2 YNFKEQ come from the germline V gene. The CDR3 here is CASSQGMLNLNNEQFF. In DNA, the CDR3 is TGTGCCAGCAGTCAAGGAATGCTTAACCTCAACAATGAGCAGTTCTTC.

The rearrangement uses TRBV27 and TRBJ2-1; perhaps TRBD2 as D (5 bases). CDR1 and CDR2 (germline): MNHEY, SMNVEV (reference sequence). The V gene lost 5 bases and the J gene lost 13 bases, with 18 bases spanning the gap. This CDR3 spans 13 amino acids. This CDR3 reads CASSTASRAPQFF. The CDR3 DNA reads TGTGCCAGCAGTACCGCTAGCCGTGCTCCCCAGTTCTTC.

The CDR3 DNA reads as TGTGCCAGCAGCCGAACTAGCGGGAGGGCCTACGGCGAGCAGTACTTC. Encoded protein: CASSRTSGRAYGEQYF. This chain uses TRBV7-9 with TRBJ2-7; 13 positions match TRBD2. This CDR3 contains 16 residues. Losses at the gene ends were 5 bases for V and 6 bases for J; bases not matched to a gene: 10. CDR1 and CDR2 from the germline V gene are SEHNR and FQNEAQ (reference sequence).

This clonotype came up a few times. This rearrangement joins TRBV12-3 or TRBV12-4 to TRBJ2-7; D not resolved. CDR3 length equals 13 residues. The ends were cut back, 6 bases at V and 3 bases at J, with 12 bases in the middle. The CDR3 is CASRRLGYYEQYF. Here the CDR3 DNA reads TGTGCCAGCAGGCGTTTGGGTTACTACGAGCAGTACTTC.

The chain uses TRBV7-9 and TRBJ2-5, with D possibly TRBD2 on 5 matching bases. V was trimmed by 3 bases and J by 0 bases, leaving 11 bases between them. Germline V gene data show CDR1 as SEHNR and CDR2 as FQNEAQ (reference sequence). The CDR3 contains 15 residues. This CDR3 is CASSLSGLYQETQYF. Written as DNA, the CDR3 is TGTGCCAGCAGCTTGAGCGGACTGTACCAAGAGACCCAGTACTTC.

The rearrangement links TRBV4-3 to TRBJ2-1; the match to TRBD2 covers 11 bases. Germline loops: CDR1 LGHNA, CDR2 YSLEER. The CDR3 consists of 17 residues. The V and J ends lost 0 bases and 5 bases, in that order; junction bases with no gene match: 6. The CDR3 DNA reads TGCGCCAGCAGCCAAGATCTCGGGACTAGCGGCCACAATGAGCAGTTCTTC. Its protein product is CASSQDLGTSGHNEQFF.

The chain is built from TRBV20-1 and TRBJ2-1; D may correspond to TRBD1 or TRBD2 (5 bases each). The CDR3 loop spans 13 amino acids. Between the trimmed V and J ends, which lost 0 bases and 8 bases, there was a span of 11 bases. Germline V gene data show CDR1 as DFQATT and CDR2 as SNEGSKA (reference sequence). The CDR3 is CSARDPSRDEQFF. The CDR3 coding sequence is TGCAGTGCTAGAGATCCTAGCAGGGATGAGCAGTTCTTC.

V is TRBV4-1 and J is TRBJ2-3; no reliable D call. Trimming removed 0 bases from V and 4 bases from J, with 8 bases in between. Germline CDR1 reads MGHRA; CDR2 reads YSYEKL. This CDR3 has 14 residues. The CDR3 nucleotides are TGCGCCAGCAGCCAAGAGGAAGGAGCAGATACGCAGTATTTT. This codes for CASSQEEGADTQYF.

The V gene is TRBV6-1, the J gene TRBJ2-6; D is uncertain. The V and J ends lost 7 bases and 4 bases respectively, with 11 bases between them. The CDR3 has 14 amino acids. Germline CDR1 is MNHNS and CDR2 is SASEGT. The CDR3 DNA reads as TGTGCCAGCAACCTAGACTCAGGGGCCAACGTCCTGACTTTC. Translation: CASNLDSGANVLTF.